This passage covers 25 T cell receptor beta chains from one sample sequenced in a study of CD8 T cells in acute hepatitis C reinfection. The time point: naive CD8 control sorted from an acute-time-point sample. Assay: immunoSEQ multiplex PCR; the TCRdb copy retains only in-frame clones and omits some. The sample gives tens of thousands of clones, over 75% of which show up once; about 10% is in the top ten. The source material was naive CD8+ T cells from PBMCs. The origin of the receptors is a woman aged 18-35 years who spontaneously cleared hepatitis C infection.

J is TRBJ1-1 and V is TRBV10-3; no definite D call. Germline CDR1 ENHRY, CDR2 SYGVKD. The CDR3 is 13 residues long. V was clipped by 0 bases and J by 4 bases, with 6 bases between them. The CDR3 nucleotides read TGTGCCATCAGTGAGTCGACGGGCACTGAAGCTTTCTTT. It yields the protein CAISESTGTEAFF.

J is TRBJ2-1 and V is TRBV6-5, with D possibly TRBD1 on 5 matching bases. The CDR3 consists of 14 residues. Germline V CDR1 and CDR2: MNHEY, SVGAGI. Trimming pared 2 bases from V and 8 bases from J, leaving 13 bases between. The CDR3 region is CASSYLTPRDEQFF. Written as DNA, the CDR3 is TGTGCCAGCAGTTACCTCACTCCCAGGGATGAGCAGTTCTTC.

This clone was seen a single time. The CDR3 region has the DNA TGTGCCAGCAATGAGGGGAGCTCCTACGAGCAGTACTTC. Encoded protein: CASNEGSSYEQYF. The V gene is TRBV2, the J gene TRBJ2-7, with D possibly called TRBD1 or TRBD2 (5 bases each). The V and J ends lost 7 bases and 0 bases respectively, with 10 bases between them. The CDR3 length is 13 residues. Germline assignment: CDR1 SNHLY and CDR2 FYNNEI.

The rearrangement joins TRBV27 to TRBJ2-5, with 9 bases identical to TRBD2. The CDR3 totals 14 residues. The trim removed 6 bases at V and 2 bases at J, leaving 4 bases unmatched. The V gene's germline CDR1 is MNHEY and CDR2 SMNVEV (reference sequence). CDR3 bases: TGTGCCAGCAGACCTAGCGGGAAGCAAGAGACCCAGTACTTC. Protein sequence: CASRPSGKQETQYF.

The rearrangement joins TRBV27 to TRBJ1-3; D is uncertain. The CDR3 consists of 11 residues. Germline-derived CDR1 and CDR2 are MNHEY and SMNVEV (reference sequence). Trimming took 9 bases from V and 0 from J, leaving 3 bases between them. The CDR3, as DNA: TGTGCCAGTCGCTCTGGAAACACCATATATTTT. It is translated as CASRSGNTIYF.

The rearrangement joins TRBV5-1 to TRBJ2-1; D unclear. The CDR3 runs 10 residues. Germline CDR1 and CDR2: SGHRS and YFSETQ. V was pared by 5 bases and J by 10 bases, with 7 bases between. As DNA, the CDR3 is TGCGCCAGCAGGGGGTTGGAGCAGTTCTTC. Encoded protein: CASRGLEQFF. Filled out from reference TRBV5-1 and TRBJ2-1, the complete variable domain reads KAGVTQTPRYLIKTRGQQVTLSCSPISGHRSVSWYQQTPGQGLQFLFEYFSETQRNKGNFPGRFSGRQFSNSRSEMNVSTLELGDSALYLCASRGLEQFFGPGTRLTVL.

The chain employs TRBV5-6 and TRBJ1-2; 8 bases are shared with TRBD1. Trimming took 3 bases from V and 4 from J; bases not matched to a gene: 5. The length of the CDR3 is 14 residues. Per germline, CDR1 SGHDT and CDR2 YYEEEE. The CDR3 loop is CASSWGQGAYGYTF. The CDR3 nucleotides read TGTGCCAGCAGCTGGGGTCAGGGGGCCTATGGCTACACCTTC.

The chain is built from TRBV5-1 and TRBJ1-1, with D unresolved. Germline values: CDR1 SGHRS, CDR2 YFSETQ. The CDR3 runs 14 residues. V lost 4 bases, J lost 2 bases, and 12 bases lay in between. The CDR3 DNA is TGCGCCAGCAGCCCGGGGTGGGGAAACACTGAAGCTTTCTTT. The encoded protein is CASSPGWGNTEAFF.

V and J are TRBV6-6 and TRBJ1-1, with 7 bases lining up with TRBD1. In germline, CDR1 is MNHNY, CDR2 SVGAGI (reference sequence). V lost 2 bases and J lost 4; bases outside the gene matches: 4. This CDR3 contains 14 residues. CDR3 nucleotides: TGTGCCAGCAGTTACGTCACAGGGGTCACTGAAGCTTTCTTT. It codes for CASSYVTGVTEAFF.

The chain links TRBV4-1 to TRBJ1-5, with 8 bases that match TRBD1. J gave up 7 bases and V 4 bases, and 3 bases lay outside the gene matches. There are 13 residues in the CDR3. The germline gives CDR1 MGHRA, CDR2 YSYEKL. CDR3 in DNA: TGCGCCAGCAGCCCGACAGGGGACCAGCCCCAGCATTTT. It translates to CASSPTGDQPQHF.

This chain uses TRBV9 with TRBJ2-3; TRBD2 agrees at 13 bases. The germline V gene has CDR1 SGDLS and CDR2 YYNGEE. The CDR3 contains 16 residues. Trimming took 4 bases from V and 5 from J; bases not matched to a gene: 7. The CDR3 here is CASSHSGTSGIDTQYF. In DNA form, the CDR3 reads TGTGCCAGCAGCCATTCCGGGACTAGCGGGATAGATACGCAGTATTTT.

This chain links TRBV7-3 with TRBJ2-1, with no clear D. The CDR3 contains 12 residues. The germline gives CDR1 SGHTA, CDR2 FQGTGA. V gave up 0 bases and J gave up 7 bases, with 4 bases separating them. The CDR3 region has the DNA TGTGCCAGCAGCTTAACAGGAAATGAGCAGTTCTTC. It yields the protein CASSLTGNEQFF.

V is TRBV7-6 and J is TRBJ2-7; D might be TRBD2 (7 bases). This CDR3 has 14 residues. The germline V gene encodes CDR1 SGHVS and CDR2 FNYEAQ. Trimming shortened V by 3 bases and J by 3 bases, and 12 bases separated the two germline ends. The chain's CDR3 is CASSLGGLLYEQYF. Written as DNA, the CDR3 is TGTGCCAGCAGCTTGGGGGGGCTCCTCTACGAGCAGTACTTC. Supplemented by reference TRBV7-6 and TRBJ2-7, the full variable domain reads GAGVSQSPRYKVTKRGQDVALRCDPISGHVSLYWYRQALGQGPEFLTYFNYEAQQDKSGLPNDRFSAERPEGSISTLTIQRTEQRDSAMYRCASSLGGLLYEQYFGPGTRLTVT.

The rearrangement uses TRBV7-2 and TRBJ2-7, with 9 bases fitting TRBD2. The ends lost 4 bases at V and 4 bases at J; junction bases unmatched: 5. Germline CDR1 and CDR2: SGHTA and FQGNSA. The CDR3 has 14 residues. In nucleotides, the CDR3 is TGTGCCAGCAGCTATAGCGGGAGAGAATACGAGCAGTACTTC. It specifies CASSYSGREYEQYF. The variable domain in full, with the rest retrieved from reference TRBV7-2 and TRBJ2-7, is GAGVSQSPSNKVTEKGKDVELRCDPISGHTALYWYRQSLGQGLEFLIYFQGNSAPDKSGLPSDRFSAERTGGSVSTLTIQRTQQEDSAVYLCASSYSGREYEQYFGPGTRLTVT.

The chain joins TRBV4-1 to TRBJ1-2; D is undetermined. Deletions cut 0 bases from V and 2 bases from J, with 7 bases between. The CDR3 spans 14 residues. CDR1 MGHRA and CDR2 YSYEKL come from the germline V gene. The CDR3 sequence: CASSQDRQNYGYTF. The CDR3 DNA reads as TGCGCCAGCAGCCAAGATAGGCAGAACTATGGCTACACCTTC.

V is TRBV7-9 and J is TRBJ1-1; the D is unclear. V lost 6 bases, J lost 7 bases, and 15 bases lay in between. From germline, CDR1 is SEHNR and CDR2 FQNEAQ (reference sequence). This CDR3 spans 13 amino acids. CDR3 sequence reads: CASSPYRRDEAFF. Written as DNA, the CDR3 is TGTGCCAGCAGTCCCTATCGGCGGGATGAAGCTTTCTTT.

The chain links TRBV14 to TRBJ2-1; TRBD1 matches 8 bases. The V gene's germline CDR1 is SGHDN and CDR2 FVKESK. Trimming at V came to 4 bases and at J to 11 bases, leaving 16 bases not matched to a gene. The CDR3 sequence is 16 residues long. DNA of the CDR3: TGTGCCAGCAGCCCCCCCGGGACAGGTCCACCGGGAAAGCAGTTCTTC. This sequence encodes CASSPPGTGPPGKQFF.

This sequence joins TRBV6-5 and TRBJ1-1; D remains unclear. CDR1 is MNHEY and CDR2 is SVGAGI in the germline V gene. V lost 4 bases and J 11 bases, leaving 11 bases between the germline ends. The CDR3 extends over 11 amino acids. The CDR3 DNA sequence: TGTGCCAGCAGTTCCACCCGGAAGGCTTTCTTT. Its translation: CASSSTRKAFF.

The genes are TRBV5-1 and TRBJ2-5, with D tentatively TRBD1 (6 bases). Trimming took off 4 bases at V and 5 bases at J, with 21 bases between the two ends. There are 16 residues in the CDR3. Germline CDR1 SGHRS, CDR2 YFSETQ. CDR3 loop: CASSPPVQGMYETQYF. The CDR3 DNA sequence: TGCGCCAGCAGCCCCCCGGTGCAGGGGATGTACGAGACCCAGTACTTC.

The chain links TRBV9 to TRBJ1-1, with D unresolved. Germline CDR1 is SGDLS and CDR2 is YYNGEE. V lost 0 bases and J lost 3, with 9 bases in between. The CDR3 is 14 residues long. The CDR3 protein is CASSVGGVHTEAFF. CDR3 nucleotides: TGTGCCAGCAGCGTAGGTGGGGTCCACACTGAAGCTTTCTTT.

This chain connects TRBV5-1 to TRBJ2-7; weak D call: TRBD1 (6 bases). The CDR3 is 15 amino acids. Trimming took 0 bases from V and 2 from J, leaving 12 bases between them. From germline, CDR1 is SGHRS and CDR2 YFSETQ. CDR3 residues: CASSLDRESTYEQYF. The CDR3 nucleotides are TGCGCCAGCAGCTTGGACAGGGAAAGCACCTACGAGCAGTACTTC. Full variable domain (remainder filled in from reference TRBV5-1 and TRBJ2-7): KAGVTQTPRYLIKTRGQQVTLSCSPISGHRSVSWYQQTPGQGLQFLFEYFSETQRNKGNFPGRFSGRQFSNSRSEMNVSTLELGDSALYLCASSLDRESTYEQYFGPGTRLTVT.

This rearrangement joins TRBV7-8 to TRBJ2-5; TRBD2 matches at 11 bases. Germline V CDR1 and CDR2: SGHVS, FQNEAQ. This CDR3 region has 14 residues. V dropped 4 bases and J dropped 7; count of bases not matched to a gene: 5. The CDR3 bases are TGTGCCAGCAGCTCCACTAGCGGGAGAGGGACCCAGTACTTC. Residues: CASSSTSGRGTQYF.

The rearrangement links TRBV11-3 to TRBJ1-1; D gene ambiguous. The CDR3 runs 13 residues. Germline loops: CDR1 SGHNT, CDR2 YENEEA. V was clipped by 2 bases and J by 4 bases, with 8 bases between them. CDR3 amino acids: CASSLSGITEAFF. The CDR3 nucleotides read TGTGCCAGCAGCTTAAGTGGCATCACTGAAGCTTTCTTT.

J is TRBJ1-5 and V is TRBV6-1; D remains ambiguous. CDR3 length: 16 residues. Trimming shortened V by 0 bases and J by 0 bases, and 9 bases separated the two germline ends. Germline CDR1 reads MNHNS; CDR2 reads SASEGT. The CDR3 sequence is CASSEALVYSNQPQHF. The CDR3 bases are TGTGCCAGCAGTGAAGCGCTAGTTTATAGCAATCAGCCCCAGCATTTT.

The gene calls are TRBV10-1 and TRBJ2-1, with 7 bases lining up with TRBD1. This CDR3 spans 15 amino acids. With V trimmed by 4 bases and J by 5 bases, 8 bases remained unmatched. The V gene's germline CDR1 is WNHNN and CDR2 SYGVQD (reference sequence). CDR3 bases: TGCGCCAGCAGTGCTCGAAGGGGGCCGGACAATGAGCAGTTCTTC. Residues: CASSARRGPDNEQFF.